This TCR beta chain stems from a study of CXCR3-negative and CXCR3-positive naive CD8 T cells. Overall study: Per library, roughly 1.6 +/- 0.3 million reads; roughly 150 million TRB reads overall. General study findings and limits: TRBV-TRBJ usage matched between naive CXCR3-negative and CXCR3-positive cells but not between memory cells. For the naive subsets, surface CD5 was similar, and TCR strength was inferred from TRB CDR3 properties.

The CDR3 contains 14 residues. In germline, CDR1 is SGDLS, CDR2 YYNGEE. Naive CD8+ T lymphocytes were specified as CD45RO-CCR7+CD27+CD95-. It was by 5' RACE with UMI labels that the TRB cDNA libraries were prepared. TCRdb reprocessed the 5' RACE reads and reports one entry per CDR3 protein, with no DNA. This table holds about 7,500 distinct CDR3 sequences. A word on this clonotype: Its antigen is not known.

The clonotype comes from a human donor in good health. Some clones in this sample may be carry-over from other donors' samples. The sequencing sample was made of naive CXCR3- CD8+ T cells from blood. Subset in this sample: CD45RO-CCR7+CD27+CD95- naive CD8+ T cells lacking CXCR3 (TNR3-). The chain couples TRBV9 to TRBJ2-7; TCRdb calls TRBD1, which cannot be checked without DNA. CDR3 in amino acids: CASSGRDSHYEQYF.